This entry features one T cell receptor beta chain sequence. Its antigen is still unknown. This sample was taken from a study of OX40 agonist ivuxolimab in advanced cancers. The overall study: Ivuxolimab, an agonistic anti-OX40 (CD134) antibody, was given to patients. Regarding the study as a whole: Low clonal expansion, among the lowest seen, marked partial responders at 0.1-3.0 mg/kg. CD4+ and CD8+ blood T cells expanded clonally by week 6 at 0.1 to 3.0 mg/kg.

The repertoire was sequenced with immunoSEQ multiplex PCR; TCRdb's copy has only in-frame clones and lacks some. The sample includes tens of thousands of clones, 88% of them seen just once. With 5 bases removed from V and 5 bases from J, the gap between germline ends came to 15 bases. The length of the CDR3 is 14 residues. Germline CDR1 and CDR2: MNHEY and SMNVEV (reference sequence). With autoimmune disease history or systemic immunosuppression, patients were excluded. The source of this sequence is an adult with an advanced solid tumor such as melanoma, head and neck, liver or kidney cancer. Here the sequenced sample was CD4+ or CD8+ T cells sorted from blood, taken in a trial of the OX40 agonist ivuxolimab. The genes are TRBV27 and TRBJ2-5; TRBD1 might be the D (6 bases). CDR3 in amino acids: CASSPTGRRETQYF. CDR3 sequence (DNA): TGTGCCAGCAGTCCTACAGGGCGACGGGAGACCCAGTACTTC.